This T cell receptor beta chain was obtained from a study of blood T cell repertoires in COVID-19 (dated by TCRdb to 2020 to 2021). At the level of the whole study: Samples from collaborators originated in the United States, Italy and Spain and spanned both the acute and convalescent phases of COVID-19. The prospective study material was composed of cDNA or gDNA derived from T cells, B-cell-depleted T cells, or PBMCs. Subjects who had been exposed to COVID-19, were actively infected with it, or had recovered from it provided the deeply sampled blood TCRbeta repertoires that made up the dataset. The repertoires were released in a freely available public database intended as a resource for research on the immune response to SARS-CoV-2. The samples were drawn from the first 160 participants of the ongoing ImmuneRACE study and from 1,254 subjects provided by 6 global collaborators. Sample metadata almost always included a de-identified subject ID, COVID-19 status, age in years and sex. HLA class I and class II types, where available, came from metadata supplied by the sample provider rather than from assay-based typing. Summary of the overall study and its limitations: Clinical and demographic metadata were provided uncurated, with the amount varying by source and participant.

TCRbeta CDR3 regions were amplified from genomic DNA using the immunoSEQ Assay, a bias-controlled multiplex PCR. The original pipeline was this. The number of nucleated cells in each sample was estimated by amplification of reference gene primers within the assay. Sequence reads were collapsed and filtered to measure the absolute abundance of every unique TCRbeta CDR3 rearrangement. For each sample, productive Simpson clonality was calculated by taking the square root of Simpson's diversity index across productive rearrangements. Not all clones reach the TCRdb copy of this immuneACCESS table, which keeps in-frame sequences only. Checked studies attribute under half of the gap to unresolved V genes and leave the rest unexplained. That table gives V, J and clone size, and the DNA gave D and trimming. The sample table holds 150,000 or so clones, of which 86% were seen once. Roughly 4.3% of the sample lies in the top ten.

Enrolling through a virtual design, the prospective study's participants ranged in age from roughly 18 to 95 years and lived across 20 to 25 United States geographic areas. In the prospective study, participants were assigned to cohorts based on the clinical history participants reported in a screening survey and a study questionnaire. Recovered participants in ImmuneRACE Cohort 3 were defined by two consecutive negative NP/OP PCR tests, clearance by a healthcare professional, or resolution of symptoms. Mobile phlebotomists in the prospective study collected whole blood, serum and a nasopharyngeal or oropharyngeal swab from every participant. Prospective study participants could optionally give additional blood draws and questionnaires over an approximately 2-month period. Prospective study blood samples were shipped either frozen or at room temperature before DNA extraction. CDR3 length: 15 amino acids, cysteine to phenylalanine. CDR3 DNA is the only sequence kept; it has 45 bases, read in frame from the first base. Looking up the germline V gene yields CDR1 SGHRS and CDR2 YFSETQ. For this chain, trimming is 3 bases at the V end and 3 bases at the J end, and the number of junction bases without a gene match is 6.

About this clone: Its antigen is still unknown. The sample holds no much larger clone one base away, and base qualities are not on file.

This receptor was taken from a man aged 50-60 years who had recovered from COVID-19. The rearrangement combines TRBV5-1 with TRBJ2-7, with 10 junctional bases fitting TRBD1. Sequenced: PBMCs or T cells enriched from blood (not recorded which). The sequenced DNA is TGCGCCAGCAGCTCCCGGACAGGGGGAGGCTACGAGCAGTACTTC. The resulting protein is CASSSRTGGGYEQYF.